This T cell receptor (beta chain) originates from a study of T cell responses to AZD1222 COVID-19 vaccine. A single count supports this clone. As yet, its antigen is unknown. Clones were read by immunoSEQ multiplex PCR, and TCRdb kept only the in-frame ones, dropping some. Of about 120,000 clones listed, around nine tenths are singletons. Study-level points and caveats: The donors showed a predominance of white British ancestry and of females, with possible underestimation of clonal diversity.

The CDR3 consists of 16 residues. The ends were cut back, 1 base at V and 10 bases at J, with 18 bases in the middle. CDR1 and CDR2 from the germline V gene are SGHRS and YFSETQ. The specimen was peripheral blood, collected on day 0 of AZD1222 vaccination. The rearrangement uses TRBV5-1 and TRBJ1-6, with D perhaps TRBD1 (6 bases). The clonotype originates from an adult in good health. The chain's CDR3 is CASSLTGSAVISPLHF. The CDR3 DNA reads as TGCGCCAGCAGCTTGACAGGGTCCGCCGTTATATCACCCCTCCACTTT. Complete variable domain (other parts from reference TRBV5-1 and TRBJ1-6): KAGVTQTPRYLIKTRGQQVTLSCSPISGHRSVSWYQQTPGQGLQFLFEYFSETQRNKGNFPGRFSGRQFSNSRSEMNVSTLELGDSALYLCASSLTGSAVISPLHFGNGTRLTVT.